These 2 T cell receptor beta chains came from one sample sequenced in a study of cytomegalovirus exposure and HLA in healthy donors. 60 Vbeta and 13 Jbeta primers were used in PCR. This table comes from immunoSEQ multiplex PCR, and its TCRdb copy is limited to in-frame clones, with some not included. This table has about 150,000 clones, about 88% appearing once. The specimen was PBMCs. Receptors were obtained from a woman in her late teens or twenties in good health and CMV-seronegative.

The chain has TRBV2 and TRBJ2-3, with D tentatively TRBD2 (6 bases). CDR3 length equals 13 residues. Deletions cut 5 bases from V and 3 bases from J, with 9 bases between. CDR1 is SNHLY, CDR2 FYNNEI, per germline. DNA for the CDR3: TGTGCCAGCAGTCGGGACTTAACAGATACGCAGTATTTT. Translation gives CASSRDLTDTQYF.

This chain connects TRBV27 to TRBJ1-1; 7 positions agree with TRBD1. CDR1 and CDR2 from the germline V gene are MNHEY and SMNVEV (reference sequence). This CDR3 contains 17 residues. Trimming at V came to 2 bases and at J to 6 bases, leaving 15 bases not matched to a gene. CDR3 protein: CASSLGRQGTEISEAFF. CDR3 bases: TGTGCCAGCAGTTTAGGGCGACAGGGTACGGAGATCTCTGAAGCTTTCTTT.